Following are 32 T cell receptor beta chains from one sample sequenced in a study of blood T cells in healthy people across ages. Combining a sample-barcoded 5' primer with a J-beta primer mix, a second PCR ran for 7 to 11 cycles. TCRdb re-derived calls from the 5' RACE reads in MiXCR, one entry per CDR3 protein. The data show about 900,000 distinct CDR3 sequences, roughly 50% seen once. The sample taken for sequencing was blood. The receptors were gathered from a man aged 25-45 years in good health.

The V and J genes are TRBV24-1 and TRBJ2-7; unclear D gene. Trimming cost V 3 bases and J 4 bases, with 12 bases left between them. Germline CDR1 reads KGHDR; CDR2 reads SFDVKD. The CDR3 contains 14 residues. The CDR3 loop reads CATSDPASGYEQYF. CDR3 DNA sequence: TGTGCCACCAGTGATCCGGCTAGTGGGTACGAGCAGTACTTC.

A remark on this clonotype: Its ends do not fully match the called genes, so a read error is possible. V is TRBV11-3 and J is TRBJ1-1, with D hard to call. Germline CDR1 reads SGHNT; CDR2 reads YENEEA. The CDR3 length is 17 residues. CDR3 amino acids: CANSLDPLDGLNTEAFF. In nucleotides, the CDR3 is TGTGCCAACAGCCTAGATCCCCTGGACGGATTGAACACTGAAGCTTTCTTT.

CDR3 amino acids: CASSLEGRSVGGYTF. In DNA, the CDR3 is TGTGCCAGCAGTTTGGAGGGGCGTTCTGTCGGTGGCTACACCTTC. The chain carries TRBV27 and TRBJ1-2; D perhaps matches TRBD1 (5 bases). Germline V gives CDR1 MNHEY, CDR2 SMNVEV (reference sequence). The CDR3 length is 15 residues. V was cut by 3 bases and J by 7 bases, with 18 bases left in between.

V usage is TRBV3-1 and J usage is TRBJ2-7, with 11 bases matching TRBD2. The J call may be faulty, since TRBJ2-5 better matches the DNA end. CDR1 is LGHDT and CDR2 is YNNKEL in the germline V gene (reference sequence). The CDR3 covers 14 residues. The CDR3 DNA is TGTGCCAGCAGTTTTAGCGGGAGGGAAGAGACCCAGTACTTC. Protein sequence: CASSFSGREETQYF.

The chain links TRBV7-2 to TRBJ1-3, with a tentative D call TRBD1 (5 bases). V lost 7 bases to trimming and J lost 0 bases, with 13 bases between them. Germline V gives CDR1 SGHTA, CDR2 FQGNSA. This CDR3 is 15 amino acids long. Written as DNA, the CDR3 is TGTGCCAGCATCCCTAGGGGCGGCTCTGGAAACACCATATATTTT. It yields the protein CASIPRGGSGNTIYF.

CDR3: CASSSPGLRSNQETQYF. In DNA form, the CDR3 reads TGTGCCAGCAGCTCCCCCGGGCTAAGGTCTAACCAAGAGACCCAGTACTTC. This sequence joins TRBV7-9 and TRBJ2-5; no firm D call. Germline V lookup: CDR1 SEHNR, CDR2 FQNEAQ (reference sequence). V gave up 4 bases and J gave up 0 bases, with 18 bases separating them. The CDR3 consists of 17 residues.

The V gene is TRBV24-1, the J gene TRBJ2-1; 7 nucleotides agree with TRBD2. CDR1 and CDR2 from the germline V gene are KGHDR and SFDVKD. V was clipped by 2 bases and J by 10 bases; unmatched bases: 7. The CDR3 is 14 amino acids. This chain's CDR3 is CATSDWGGAREQFF. In nucleotides, the CDR3 is TGTGCCACCAGTGATTGGGGAGGGGCCCGGGAGCAGTTCTTC.

This clonotype was found once. The V gene is TRBV7-9, the J gene TRBJ2-5; the match to TRBD2 covers 10 bases. The J call could be wrong; TRBJ2-7 is a better fit for the DNA end. CDR1 is SEHNR, CDR2 FQNEAQ, per germline (reference sequence). The CDR3 runs 15 residues. CDR3 in DNA: TGTGCCAGCAGCTTTGGTGGACTAGCGGACTACGAGCAGTACTTC. It encodes CASSFGGLADYEQYF.

In its sample, this clonotype was seen a few times. V gene TRBV27 combines with J gene TRBJ1-6; TRBD1 agrees at 7 bases. Germline V gene sequence: CDR1 MNHEY, CDR2 SMNVEV (reference sequence). The CDR3 is 12 amino acids. V trimming: 7 bases; J trimming: 13 bases; junction bases outside the gene matches: 7. The CDR3 region is CASKDRRWPLHF. DNA for the CDR3: TGTGCCAGCAAGGACAGGCGCTGGCCCCTCCACTTT.

This clonotype was counted ten times or more. This sequence joins TRBV5-1 and TRBJ2-1; 7 bases are shared with TRBD2. The CDR3 is 15 amino acids. J was trimmed by 1 base and V by 2 bases; bases with no gene match: 3. CDR1 and CDR2 (germline): SGHRS, YFSETQ. CDR3 loop: CASSLTGGSYNEQFF. The CDR3 DNA reads as TGCGCCAGCAGCTTAACGGGGGGATCCTACAATGAGCAGTTCTTC. The full variable domain, completed using reference TRBV5-1 and TRBJ2-1, is KAGVTQTPRYLIKTRGQQVTLSCSPISGHRSVSWYQQTPGQGLQFLFEYFSETQRNKGNFPGRFSGRQFSNSRSEMNVSTLELGDSALYLCASSLTGGSYNEQFFGPGTRLTVL.

A note on this clonotype: One end of the junction is discordant with germline, which a read error may explain. The chain couples TRBV12-5 to TRBJ2-5; a possible D gene is TRBD1 (6 bases). This CDR3 contains 14 residues. Germline V gene lookup returns CDR1 LGHNT and CDR2 FRNRAP. CDR3 in amino acids: CVSGFGTGSETQYF. DNA of the CDR3: TGTGTTAGTGGTTTTGGTACAGGGTCGGAGACCCAGTACTTC. Drawing the rest from reference TRBV12-5 and TRBJ2-5, the complete variable domain is DARVTQTPRHKVTEMGQEVTMRCQPILGHNTVFWYRQTMMQGLELLAYFRNRAPLDDSGMPKDRFSAEMPDATLATLKIQPSEPRDSAVYFCVSGFGTGSETQYFGPGTRLLVL.

The chain links TRBV11-2 to TRBJ2-5, with no clear D. Trimming left V 4 bases short and J 3 bases short, with 15 bases between. The CDR3 totals 15 residues. Germline-derived CDR1 and CDR2 are SGHAT and FQNNGV. The CDR3: CASSSMDREKETQYF. The CDR3 DNA reads TGTGCCAGCAGCTCAATGGACCGAGAAAAAGAGACCCAGTACTTC.

The rearrangement uses TRBV10-3 and TRBJ2-1; 7 bases fit TRBD2. This CDR3 region has 12 residues. Germline CDR1 ENHRY, CDR2 SYGVKD. The J segment lost 7 bases and the V segment lost 8 bases, leaving 5 bases of the junction unmatched. CDR3 residues: CAIWEGINEQFF. The CDR3 nucleotides read TGTGCCATCTGGGAGGGCATTAATGAGCAGTTCTTC.

This chain connects TRBV7-9 to TRBJ2-5; possibly TRBD1 for D (6 bases). The last part of the DNA fits TRBJ2-7 better; the J call may be wrong. There are 15 residues in the CDR3. Germline V gives CDR1 SEHNR, CDR2 FQNEAQ (reference sequence). CDR3 DNA: TGTGCCAGCAGCTCGGCCCGGGACATGGGCCTCGAGCAGTACTTC. Encoded protein: CASSSARDMGLEQYF.

In its sample, this clonotype was seen a few times. The chain carries TRBV4-2 and TRBJ2-7; no clear D. CDR1 and CDR2 from the germline V gene are LGHNA and YNFKEQ. Trimming shortened V by 0 bases and J by 6 bases, and 9 bases separated the two germline ends. The CDR3 extends over 13 amino acids. The CDR3 here is CASSQDGVGEQYF. CDR3 nucleotides: TGTGCCAGCAGCCAAGATGGGGTTGGCGAGCAGTACTTC.

The chain is built from TRBV19 and TRBJ2-5; no firm D call. Germline V gives CDR1 LNHDA, CDR2 SQIVND (reference sequence). CDR3 length: 14 residues. Trimming removed 5 bases at V and 3 bases at J, with 13 bases between. CDR3 amino acids: CASSPTRNEETQYF. Here the CDR3 DNA reads TGTGCCAGTAGTCCAACACGGAACGAAGAGACCCAGTACTTC. The complete variable domain, with remaining parts taken from reference TRBV19 and TRBJ2-5, reads DGGITQSPKYLFRKEGQNVTLSCEQNLNHDAMYWYRQDPGQGLRLIYYSQIVNDFQKGDIAEGYSVSREKKESFPLTVTSAQKNPTAFYLCASSPTRNEETQYFGPGTRLLVL.

This clonotype was detected a few times. The rearrangement joins TRBV10-3 to TRBJ2-7; 8 positions match TRBD1. Germline V CDR1 and CDR2: ENHRY, SYGVKD. The CDR3 length is 18 residues. V lost 3 bases and J lost 0; bases outside the gene matches: 13. CDR3 in DNA: TGTGCCATCAGTGATTATCTAGGTGGACAGGGAGGCTCCTACGAGCAGTACTTC. This gives the protein CAISDYLGGQGGSYEQYF.

This clonotype was seen at least ten times. The DNA of the CDR3 is TGTGCCATCAGGGAACAGGGAACTAACTATGGCTACACCTTC. The encoded protein is CAIREQGTNYGYTF. This chain links TRBV10-3 with TRBJ1-2; D is perhaps TRBD1 (6 bases). Deletions cut 6 bases from V and 0 bases from J, with 11 bases between. There are 14 residues in the CDR3. From germline, CDR1 is ENHRY and CDR2 SYGVKD.

This sequence joins TRBV20-1 and TRBJ2-4; D is unclear. The CDR3 is 15 residues long. V dropped 3 bases and J dropped 0 bases, with 12 bases sitting between them. CDR1 is DFQATT and CDR2 is SNEGSKA in the germline V gene (reference sequence). The CDR3 sequence is CSARVQLLAKNIQYF. The CDR3 DNA reads TGCAGTGCTAGGGTGCAGCTACTAGCCAAAAACATTCAGTACTTC.

The chain uses TRBV28 and TRBJ2-7, with 10 positions matching TRBD2. The CDR3 runs 15 residues. J was trimmed by 3 bases and V by 4 bases; bases with no gene match: 6. CDR1 and CDR2 from the germline V gene are MDHEN and SYDVKM. The CDR3 is CASSSPTSGDYEQYF. CDR3 bases: TGTGCCAGCAGTTCCCCCACTAGCGGGGACTACGAGCAGTACTTC.

This rearrangement joins TRBV5-1 to TRBJ2-7, with D perhaps assigned TRBD1 or TRBD2 (5 bases each). The CDR3 is 15 amino acids. CDR1 SGHRS and CDR2 YFSETQ come from the germline V gene. Trimming stripped 4 bases from V and 1 base from J, with 15 bases between. The CDR3 DNA sequence: TGCGCCAGCAGCCCACTCGGGACCCCATCCTACGAGCAGTACTTC. Its translation: CASSPLGTPSYEQYF. Drawing the rest from reference TRBV5-1 and TRBJ2-7, the complete variable domain is KAGVTQTPRYLIKTRGQQVTLSCSPISGHRSVSWYQQTPGQGLQFLFEYFSETQRNKGNFPGRFSGRQFSNSRSEMNVSTLELGDSALYLCASSPLGTPSYEQYFGPGTRLTVT.

About this clonotype: Compared with germline, one end of the junction differs, possibly owing to a read error. This chain joins TRBV30 and TRBJ2-1; TRBD1 or TRBD2 may be the D gene (6 bases each). The CDR3 has 14 amino acids. Germline values: CDR1 GTSNPN, CDR2 SVGIG (reference sequence). Written as DNA, the CDR3 is TGTGCCTGGACCCGAGGGGGGTCCTACAATAAGCAGTTCTTC. This sequence encodes CAWTRGGSYNKQFF.

This clonotype was seen more than once but under ten times. The chain carries TRBV20-1 and TRBJ1-2, with D possibly matching TRBD1 (5 bases). The CDR3 is 11 amino acids. V lost 3 bases, J lost 6 bases, and 8 bases lay in between. CDR1 and CDR2 (germline): DFQATT, SNEGSKA (reference sequence). The CDR3 loop reads CSASFRDGYTF. The CDR3 nucleotides read TGCAGTGCTAGCTTCAGGGATGGCTACACCTTC.

In this sample, this clonotype turned up a few times. The chain recombines TRBV10-3 with TRBJ2-7; no firm D call. This CDR3 has 12 residues. Trimming stripped 1 base from V and 3 bases from J, with 4 bases between. Looked up from germline, CDR1 is ENHRY and CDR2 is SYGVKD. The CDR3 loop reads CAISELVYEQYF. The CDR3 nucleotides are TGTGCCATCAGTGAGTTAGTCTACGAGCAGTACTTC.

A few counts support this clonotype. The rearrangement joins TRBV27 to TRBJ2-5; TRBD1 aligns across 7 bases. The J call could be wrong; TRBJ2-7 is a better fit for the DNA end. Germline values: CDR1 MNHEY, CDR2 SMNVEV (reference sequence). This CDR3 region has 13 residues. The CDR3, as DNA: TGTGCCAGCAGTTTCCGGGACAGTCCCGAGCAGTACTTC. This codes for CASSFRDSPEQYF.

The CDR3 nucleotides read TGCGCCAGCAGCCCAGGGGACCTTAACTATGGCTACACCTTC. This sequence encodes CASSPGDLNYGYTF. V is TRBV5-1 and J is TRBJ1-2, with D perhaps TRBD1 (6 bases). The V and J ends lost 4 bases and 1 base respectively, with 11 bases between them. Germline loops: CDR1 SGHRS, CDR2 YFSETQ. CDR3 length: 14 residues.

The J gene is TRBJ2-1, the V gene TRBV29-1; D remains ambiguous. CDR3 length: 11 residues. The germline gives CDR1 SQVTM, CDR2 ANQGSEA. V gave up 6 bases and J gave up 13 bases, with 16 bases separating them. In nucleotides, the CDR3 is TGCAGCGTCGCTATAGCAGAGACCCAGTTCTTC. It encodes CSVAIAETQFF.

This clonotype showed up just a few times. The rearrangement links TRBV7-9 to TRBJ2-5; 10 bases line up with TRBD2. Germline V lookup: CDR1 SEHNR, CDR2 FQNEAQ (reference sequence). The trim removed 2 bases at V and 2 bases at J, leaving 5 bases unmatched. This CDR3 is built from 16 residues. The CDR3 sequence is CASSLRAGGPQETQYF. In nucleotides, the CDR3 is TGTGCCAGCAGCTTAAGAGCGGGGGGGCCTCAAGAGACCCAGTACTTC.

The J gene is TRBJ1-6, the V gene TRBV13; TRBD1 is a possible D gene (5 bases). This CDR3 has 16 amino acids. Germline V gives CDR1 PRHDT, CDR2 FYEKMQ (reference sequence). The V gene lost 5 bases and the J gene lost 9 bases, with 20 bases spanning the gap. CDR3 sequence reads: CASSATVRGFGSPLHF. In DNA form, the CDR3 reads TGTGCCAGCAGCGCCACCGTTAGGGGATTCGGTTCACCCCTCCACTTT.

The chain recombines TRBV20-1 with TRBJ2-5, with D unclear. The germline CDR1 and CDR2 sequences are DFQATT and SNEGSKA (reference sequence). Trimming removed 0 bases at V and 2 bases at J, with 13 bases between. CDR3 length equals 15 residues. Here the CDR3 DNA reads TGCAGTGCTAGAGACCCTCAGTCTGTACAAGAGACCCAGTACTTC. This codes for CSARDPQSVQETQYF.

CDR3 bases: TGTGCCAGCAGTGAATGGTCGAAGGGGGCAGGGCTCTACGAGCAGTACTTC. Translated: CASSEWSKGAGLYEQYF. The chain couples TRBV25-1 to TRBJ2-7; 7 bases agree with TRBD1. This CDR3 has 17 amino acids. The germline V gene encodes CDR1 MGHDK and CDR2 SYGVNS. V shed 1 base and J 3 bases; nucleotides not matched to a gene: 12.

This clonotype was observed a few times. This chain uses TRBV20-1 with TRBJ2-7; 11 nucleotides align to TRBD2. In germline, CDR1 is DFQATT, CDR2 SNEGSKA (reference sequence). With V trimmed by 5 bases and J by 4 bases, 4 bases remained unmatched. The CDR3 loop spans 13 amino acids. Here the CDR3 DNA reads TGCAGTGCTCCCGCTAGCGGGGGGTACGAGCAGTACTTC. This codes for CSAPASGGYEQYF.